This TCR beta chain comes out of a study of cytomegalovirus exposure and HLA in healthy donors. Germline V gene lookup returns CDR1 LGHNA and CDR2 YNFKEQ. Trimming took 0 bases from V and 3 from J, leaving 11 bases between them. The CDR3 sequence is 16 residues long. The PCR had 60 Vbeta and 13 Jbeta primers. Generated by immunoSEQ multiplex PCR, the TCRdb table keeps only in-frame clones and is missing some. The sample has over 50,000 clones, 65% to 80% seen once. The source material was PBMCs. The sequence came from a female donor in good health and CMV-seronegative. The rearrangement links TRBV4-2 to TRBJ2-2; D might be TRBD1 (6 bases). CDR3 DNA: TGTGCCAGCAGCCAAGATGACAGGTTAGACACCGGGGAGCTGTTTTTT. Residues: CASSQDDRLDTGELFF.